This TCR beta chain was identified in a study of human T cells and chemical hapten exposure. Study-level information: Sensitization applied 2% DPC to roughly 2 cm by roughly 2 cm of upper inner arm skin.

The library attached unique molecular identifiers to individual cDNA molecules. TCRdb recomputed calls from the RACE reads with MiXCR, one row per CDR3 protein. Of some 330,000 distinct CDR3 sequences in the sample, approximately 5% were seen once. Time point of the sample: pre-sensitization, week 0. Treatment meaning: therapeutic diphenylcyclopropenone sensitization with weekly scalp DPC. CDR1 is MDHEN and CDR2 is SYDVKM in the germline V gene. The CDR3 consists of 14 residues. Trimming stripped 7 bases from V and 6 bases from J, with 18 bases between. This sequence originates from a woman between 18 and 29 years old with alopecia areata. Some clones in this sample may be carry-over from other donors' samples. The chain links TRBV28 to TRBJ1-1; D unclear. The material was whole blood, obtained in connection with sensitization to the hapten diphenylcyclopropenone (DPC). This chain's CDR3 is CASTLVDKRAEAFF. The CDR3, as DNA: TGTGCCAGCACTCTTGTGGATAAACGGGCTGAAGCTTTCTTT.